This T cell receptor (beta chain) stems from a study of cytomegalovirus exposure and HLA in healthy donors. The overall study: Inside one of the first data releases sat about 85 million unique TCRs taken from HLA-typed donors.

The PCR made use of 60 Vbeta and 13 Jbeta primers. Libraries were prepared by immunoSEQ multiplex PCR; TCRdb keeps only in-frame clonotypes and omits some of them. This table has approximately 180,000 clones, roughly 87% appearing once. Points on this clone: No antigen is known for it.

Points from the study as a whole: The study put 150 to 200 TCR beta chains on its list as cytomegalovirus-associated. Several of the most significant clusters were apparently associated with common viral pathogens in a later analysis.

The CDR3 totals 18 residues. The chain is built from TRBV1 and TRBJ2-1; the table calls TRBD2, which could not be checked here. TRBV1 is recorded as a pseudogene. The sequence was obtained from a girl under three years old in good health and CMV-seronegative. Material: PBMCs. CDR3 sequence reads: CTSSQECLAGDSYNEQFF. The CDR3 region has the DNA TGCACCAGCAGCCAAGAGTGTCTAGCGGGGGACTCCTACAATGAGCAGTTCTTC.